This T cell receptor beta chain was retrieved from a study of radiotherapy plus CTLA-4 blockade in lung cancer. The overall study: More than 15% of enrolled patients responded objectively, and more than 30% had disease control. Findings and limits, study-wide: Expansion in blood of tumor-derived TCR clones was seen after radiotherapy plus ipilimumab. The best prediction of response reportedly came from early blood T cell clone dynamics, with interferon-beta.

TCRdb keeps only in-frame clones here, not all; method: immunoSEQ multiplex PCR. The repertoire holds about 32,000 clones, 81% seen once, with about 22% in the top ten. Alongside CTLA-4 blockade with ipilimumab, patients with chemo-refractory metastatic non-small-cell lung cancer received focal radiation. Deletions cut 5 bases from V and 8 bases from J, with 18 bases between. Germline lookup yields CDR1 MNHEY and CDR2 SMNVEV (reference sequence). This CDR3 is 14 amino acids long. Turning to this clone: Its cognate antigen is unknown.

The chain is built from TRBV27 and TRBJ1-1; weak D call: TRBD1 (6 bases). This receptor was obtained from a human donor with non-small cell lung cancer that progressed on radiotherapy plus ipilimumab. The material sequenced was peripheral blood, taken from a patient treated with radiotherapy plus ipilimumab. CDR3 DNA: TGTGCCAGCAGTCAGATCGGGGACACGCTCGAAGCTTTCTTT. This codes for CASSQIGDTLEAFF.